These T cell receptor beta chains were read from a single sample in a study of T cell responses to AZD1222 COVID-19 vaccine. TCRdb keeps only in-frame clones here, not all; method: immunoSEQ multiplex PCR. The table has more than 95,000 clones, 88% seen once. Specimen: peripheral blood, collected on day 0 of AZD1222 vaccination. All receptors come from an adult in good health. CDR3s include the opening cysteine and the closing phenylalanine or tryptophan. Fields, in order: J gene, V gene, D gene, clone size, CDR3 DNA, CDR3 protein. A D gene is named only where the DNA matches it firmly. Expanded clones get a size class; other rows say once, few or many, or leave the size out.

j_gene: TRBJ1-5
v_gene: TRBV7-9
d_gene: TRBD1
abundance: .
CDR3nt: TGTGCCAGCAGCTTTCAGGGACAGACCAATCAGCCCCAGCATTTT
CDR3aa: CASSFQGQTNQPQHF

j_gene: TRBJ2-3
v_gene: TRBV7-9
d_gene: TRBD1
abundance: .
CDR3nt: TGTGCCAGCAGCTTAGTTTGGGACAGAAGCACAGATACGCAGTATTTT
CDR3aa: CASSLVWDRSTDTQYF

j_gene: TRBJ2-7
v_gene: TRBV27
d_gene: TRBD1
abundance: .
CDR3nt: TGTGCCAGCAGGATACAGGGGGGCAGGGGCGAGCAGTACTTC
CDR3aa: CASRIQGGRGEQYF

j_gene: TRBJ1-4
v_gene: TRBV12-3/TRBV12-4
d_gene: .
abundance: .
CDR3nt: TGTGCCAGCAGAAGAGGGTTGAGGGAAAAACTGTTTTTT
CDR3aa: CASRRGLREKLFF

j_gene: TRBJ1-2
v_gene: TRBV28
d_gene: .
abundance: .
CDR3nt: TGTGCCAGCAGTTTGCCAGGGGCTACCTATGGCTACACCTTC
CDR3aa: CASSLPGATYGYTF

j_gene: TRBJ1-4
v_gene: TRBV7-2
d_gene: TRBD1
abundance: .
CDR3nt: TGTGCCAGCAGCACGGGGACAGGGGGTCGATATGAAAAACTGTTTTTT
CDR3aa: CASSTGTGGRYEKLFF

j_gene: TRBJ1-2
v_gene: TRBV6-2/TRBV6-3
d_gene: .
abundance: .
CDR3nt: TGTGCCAGCAGTTACTACGGCCCTGGCGGCTACACCTTC
CDR3aa: CASSYYGPGGYTF

j_gene: TRBJ1-2
v_gene: TRBV19
d_gene: TRBD1
abundance: .
CDR3nt: TGTGCCAGTAGCCGACAGGGGCCCTACTATGGCTACACCTTC
CDR3aa: CASSRQGPYYGYTF

j_gene: TRBJ2-5
v_gene: TRBV18
d_gene: .
abundance: .
CDR3nt: TGTGCCAGCTCACCTGACCAAGAGACCCAGTACTTC
CDR3aa: CASSPDQETQYF

j_gene: TRBJ2-4
v_gene: TRBV19
d_gene: TRBD2
abundance: .
CDR3nt: TGTGCCACCTCTATTGGGGACATGACCGGGAGGGTTCAGTACTTC
CDR3aa: CATSIGDMTGRVQYF

j_gene: TRBJ2-3
v_gene: TRBV19
d_gene: TRBD2
abundance: .
CDR3nt: TGTGCCAGTAGTATATCGGGGACTAGCGGGATCGAGGCAGATACGCAGTATTTT
CDR3aa: CASSISGTSGIEADTQYF

j_gene: TRBJ1-2
v_gene: TRBV7-2
d_gene: TRBD1
abundance: .
CDR3nt: TGTGCCAGCACCCACGGGTTCGAGGGGGCTTATGGCTACACCTTC
CDR3aa: CASTHGFEGAYGYTF

j_gene: TRBJ2-3
v_gene: TRBV27
d_gene: .
abundance: .
CDR3nt: TGTGCCAGCAGCCCCCCCACTAGCCCGGTGGGCACAGATACGCAGTATTTT
CDR3aa: CASSPPTSPVGTDTQYF

j_gene: TRBJ2-7
v_gene: TRBV5-1
d_gene: .
abundance: .
CDR3nt: TGCGCCAGCAGCTTGGCAGGGATAGGATACGAGCAGTACTTC
CDR3aa: CASSLAGIGYEQYF

j_gene: TRBJ2-1
v_gene: TRBV6-2/TRBV6-3
d_gene: TRBD2
abundance: once
CDR3nt: TGTGCCAGCAGCCCCGGGACTAGCCGAAACAATGAGCAGTTCTTC
CDR3aa: CASSPGTSRNNEQFF

j_gene: TRBJ2-7
v_gene: TRBV19
d_gene: .
abundance: .
CDR3nt: TGTGCCAGTAGTATAGAGCGGCAGGGCGGATACGAGCAGTACTTC
CDR3aa: CASSIERQGGYEQYF

j_gene: TRBJ1-5
v_gene: TRBV6-1
d_gene: TRBD1
abundance: .
CDR3nt: TGTGCCAGCACCTCCACGGGACAGAATCAGCCCCAGCATTTT
CDR3aa: CASTSTGQNQPQHF

j_gene: TRBJ1-2
v_gene: TRBV19
d_gene: .
abundance: .
CDR3nt: TGTGCCAGTAGTATCGTCGGGGGCTCTAACTATGGCTACACCTTC
CDR3aa: CASSIVGGSNYGYTF

j_gene: TRBJ1-5
v_gene: TRBV6-5
d_gene: .
abundance: .
CDR3nt: TGTGCCAGCAGCAAGAGGGGTTATCAGCCCCAGCATTTT
CDR3aa: CASSKRGYQPQHF

j_gene: TRBJ2-1
v_gene: TRBV6-1
d_gene: .
abundance: few
CDR3nt: TGTGCCAGCAGTGAATTTCGCAATGAGCAGTTCTTC
CDR3aa: CASSEFRNEQFF

j_gene: TRBJ2-7
v_gene: TRBV15
d_gene: TRBD1
abundance: .
CDR3nt: TGTGCCACCCGTTACAGGGGCGGGTACGAGCAGTACTTC
CDR3aa: CATRYRGGYEQYF

j_gene: TRBJ1-1
v_gene: TRBV4-3
d_gene: .
abundance: .
CDR3nt: TGCGCCAGCAGCCAAGAAGGGGGAATGGCCACTGAAGCTTTCTTT
CDR3aa: CASSQEGGMATEAFF

j_gene: TRBJ2-1
v_gene: TRBV9
d_gene: .
abundance: once
CDR3nt: TGTGCCAGCAGCCCACAGAGCTCCTACAATGAGCAGTTCTTC
CDR3aa: CASSPQSSYNEQFF

j_gene: TRBJ2-1
v_gene: TRBV7-6
d_gene: TRBD1
abundance: .
CDR3nt: TGTGCCAGCAGCTTATCGACCGGGACAGGGTTTTACAATGAGCAGTTCTTC
CDR3aa: CASSLSTGTGFYNEQFF

j_gene: TRBJ1-6
v_gene: TRBV7-9
d_gene: .
abundance: .
CDR3nt: TGTGCCAGCAGCTTAGCGTTTGCACTACCCCTCCACTTT
CDR3aa: CASSLAFALPLHF

j_gene: TRBJ1-2
v_gene: TRBV5-1
d_gene: .
abundance: .
CDR3nt: TGCGCCAGCAGCGCCGACACTTGGGGCTACACCTTC
CDR3aa: CASSADTWGYTF

j_gene: TRBJ1-2
v_gene: TRBV6-6
d_gene: .
abundance: .
CDR3nt: TGTGCCAGCACCCCGGGAGCTAACTATGGCTACACCTTC
CDR3aa: CASTPGANYGYTF

j_gene: TRBJ2-2
v_gene: TRBV28
d_gene: .
abundance: .
CDR3nt: TGTGCCAGCAGCACCGGTGAGCACACCGGGGAGCTGTTTTTT
CDR3aa: CASSTGEHTGELFF

j_gene: TRBJ2-7
v_gene: TRBV3-1/TRBV3-2
d_gene: TRBD1
abundance: .
CDR3nt: TGTGCCAGCAGTCTCCAGGGGGCCTACGAGCAGTACTTC
CDR3aa: CASSLQGAYEQYF

j_gene: TRBJ1-1
v_gene: TRBV28
d_gene: .
abundance: .
CDR3nt: TGTGCCAGCAGTTTAGGCGGGGTGGGGACTGAAGCTTTCTTT
CDR3aa: CASSLGGVGTEAFF

j_gene: TRBJ1-1
v_gene: TRBV12-3/TRBV12-4
d_gene: .
abundance: .
CDR3nt: TGTGCCAGCAGTCCCATGGGTAACACTGAAGCTTTCTTT
CDR3aa: CASSPMGNTEAFF

j_gene: TRBJ2-7
v_gene: TRBV6-6
d_gene: .
abundance: .
CDR3nt: TGTGCCAGCAGTTACATGCGGGGTTTATACGAGCAGTACTTC
CDR3aa: CASSYMRGLYEQYF

j_gene: TRBJ1-1
v_gene: TRBV3-1/TRBV3-2
d_gene: .
abundance: once
CDR3nt: TGTGCCAGCAGCCAAGATAGTGTAGCTGAAGCTTTCTTT
CDR3aa: CASSQDSVAEAFF

j_gene: TRBJ1-1
v_gene: TRBV12-5
d_gene: .
abundance: .
CDR3nt: TGTGCTAGTGGGCCGGACAGATTATTCAACACTGAAGCTTTCTTT
CDR3aa: CASGPDRLFNTEAFF